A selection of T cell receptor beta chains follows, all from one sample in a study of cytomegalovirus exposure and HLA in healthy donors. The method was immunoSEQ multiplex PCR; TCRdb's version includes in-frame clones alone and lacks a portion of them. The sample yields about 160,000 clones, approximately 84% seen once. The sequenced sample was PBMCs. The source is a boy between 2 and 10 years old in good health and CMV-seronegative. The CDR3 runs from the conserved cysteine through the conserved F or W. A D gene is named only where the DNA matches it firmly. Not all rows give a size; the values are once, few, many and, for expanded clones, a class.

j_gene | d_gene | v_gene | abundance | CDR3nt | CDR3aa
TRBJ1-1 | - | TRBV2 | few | TGTGCCAGCAGGCCCTTAGCCGGGGGGCTGGAAGCTTTCTTT | CASRPLAGGLEAFF
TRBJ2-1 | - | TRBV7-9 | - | TGTGCCAGCAGCTTAGACAACTCCTACAATGAGCAGTTCTTC | CASSLDNSYNEQFF
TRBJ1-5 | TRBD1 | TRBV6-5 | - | TGTGCCAGCAGTATACAGGGGGGGGGTCAGCCCCAGCATTTT | CASSIQGGGQPQHF
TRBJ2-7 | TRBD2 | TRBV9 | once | TGTGCCAGCAGCCTCGGACTAGCGCCTACCTACGAGCAGTACTTC | CASSLGLAPTYEQYF
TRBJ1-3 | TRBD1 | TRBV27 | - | TGTGCCAGTGGGCCCACGGGACAGGGTTTGCTATCCAGAAACACCATATATTTT | CASGPTGQGLLSRNTIYF
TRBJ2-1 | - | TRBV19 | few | TGTGCCAGTAGAGTGGGCCAGAACTACAATGAGCAGTTCTTC | CASRVGQNYNEQFF
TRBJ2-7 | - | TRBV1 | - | TGCACCAGCAGCCAAGTTGTTAGCGGGACCTACGAGCAGTACTTC | CTSSQVVSGTYEQYF
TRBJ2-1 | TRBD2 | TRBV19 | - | TGTGCCAGTAGTATAGGACTAGCTTTCTACAATGAGCAGTTCTTC | CASSIGLAFYNEQFF
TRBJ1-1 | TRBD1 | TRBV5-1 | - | TGCGCCAGCAGGTTATCACCGGGACAGGGTTCGAACACTGAAGCTTTCTTT | CASRLSPGQGSNTEAFF
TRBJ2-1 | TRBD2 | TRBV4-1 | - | TGCGCCAGCAGCTTTCGACTAGCGGGAGATCTCAATGAGCAGTTCTTC | CASSFRLAGDLNEQFF
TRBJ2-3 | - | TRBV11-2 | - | TGTGCCAGCAGCAAACCGCTACAGGGTTTGGATGCCGATACGCAGTATTTT | CASSKPLQGLDADTQYF
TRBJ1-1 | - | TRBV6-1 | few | TGTGCCACAGGGGTTGATAGTAACACTGAAGCTTTCTTT | CATGVDSNTEAFF
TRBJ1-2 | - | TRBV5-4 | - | TGTGCCAGCAGCTTGGCCGGGGGCTACACCTTC | CASSLAGGYTF
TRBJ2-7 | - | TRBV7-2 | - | TGTGCCAGCAGCTTACTAGTCCCGTACGAGCAGTACTTC | CASSLLVPYEQYF
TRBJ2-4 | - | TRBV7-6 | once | TGTGCCAGCAGCTACTCCGGGGACAAAAACATTCAGTACTTC | CASSYSGDKNIQYF
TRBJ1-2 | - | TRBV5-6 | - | TGTGCCAGCAGCTTACCGTTCAGTAACTATGGCTACACCTTC | CASSLPFSNYGYTF
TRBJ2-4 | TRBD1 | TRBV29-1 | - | TGCAGCGCATCCCTCTTTTCCTCCGGGACAGAGACGGACATTCAGTACTTC | CSASLFSSGTETDIQYF
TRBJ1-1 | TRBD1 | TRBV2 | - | TGTGCCAGCAGGGGCCCACAGGGGCCTGAAGCTTTCTTT | CASRGPQGPEAFF
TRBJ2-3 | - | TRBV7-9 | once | TGTGCCAGCAGCTTGGAGGGGGGGAGCACAGATACGCAGTATTTT | CASSLEGGSTDTQYF
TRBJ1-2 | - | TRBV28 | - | TGTGCCAGCAGTTTGATAACCTTGGGCAGAGCTAACTATGGCTACACCTTC | CASSLITLGRANYGYTF
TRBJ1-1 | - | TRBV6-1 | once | TGTGCCAGCAGTCACCTTCGGGTAATGGACACTGAAGCTTTCTTT | CASSHLRVMDTEAFF
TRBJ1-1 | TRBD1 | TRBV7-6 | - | TGTGCCAGCAGCTTATCCCCGCGGACAGGGTGGACTGAAGCTTTCTTT | CASSLSPRTGWTEAFF
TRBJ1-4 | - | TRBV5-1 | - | TGCGCCAGCAGCCCGAGGGTGGCCGGCGGGGAAAAACTGTTTTTT | CASSPRVAGGEKLFF
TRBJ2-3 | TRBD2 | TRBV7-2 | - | TGTGCCAGCAGCTTAATCACTAGCGGGAGGGGAGGCGATACGCAGTATTTT | CASSLITSGRGGDTQYF
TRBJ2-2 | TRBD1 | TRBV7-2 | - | TGTGCCAGCAGCTTACGGACAGGGACGAACACCGGGGAGCTGTTTTTT | CASSLRTGTNTGELFF
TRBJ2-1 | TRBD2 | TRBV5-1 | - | TGCGCCAGCAGCTTGGTTGCGGGAGCCTACAATGAGCAGTTCTTC | CASSLVAGAYNEQFF
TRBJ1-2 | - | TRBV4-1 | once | TGCGCCAGCAGCCAACCAGGGGAAGAATCCGCCTACACCTTC | CASSQPGEESAYTF
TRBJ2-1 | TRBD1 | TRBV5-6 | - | TGTGCCAGCAGCTTCTGGGACAGGGTGTACAATGAGCAGTTCTTC | CASSFWDRVYNEQFF
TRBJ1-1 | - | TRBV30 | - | TGTGCCTGGAGTGTCGGAGCGAACACTGAAGCTTTCTTT | CAWSVGANTEAFF
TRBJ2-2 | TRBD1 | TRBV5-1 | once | TGCGCCAGCAGCAGCGGGACAGGGTTTTTGGACACCGGGGAGCTGTTTTTT | CASSSGTGFLDTGELFF
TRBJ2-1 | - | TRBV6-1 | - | TGTGCCAGCAGATCGCGCTACCCGATTAATGAGCAGTTCTTC | CASRSRYPINEQFF
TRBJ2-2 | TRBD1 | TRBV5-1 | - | TGCGCCACTAAAAAAATGGACAGGGGGCCCGCCGGGGAGCTGTTTTTT | CATKKMDRGPAGELFF
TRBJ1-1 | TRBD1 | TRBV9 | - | TGTGCCAGCAGCCGGACAGGGCGCGGCACTGAAGCTTTCTTT | CASSRTGRGTEAFF
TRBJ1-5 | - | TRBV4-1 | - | TGCGCCAGCAGCCAAGATCCGTCGGGGGTACAGCCCCAGCATTTT | CASSQDPSGVQPQHF
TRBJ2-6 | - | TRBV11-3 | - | TGTGCCAGCAGCTTTGCGGGGGCCAACGTCCTGACTTTC | CASSFAGANVLTF
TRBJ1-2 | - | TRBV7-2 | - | TGTGCCAGCAGCTTCTTGAGCTATGGCTACACCTTC | CASSFLSYGYTF
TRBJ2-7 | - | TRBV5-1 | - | TGCGCCGGCACAGGCTCCTACGAGCAGTACTTC | CAGTGSYEQYF
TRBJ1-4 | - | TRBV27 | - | TGTGTCAGCAGCGCTCTGAGGAGAGTTGAAAAACTGTTTTTT | CVSSALRRVEKLFF
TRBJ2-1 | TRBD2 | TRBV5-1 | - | TGCGCCAGCAGCTTGGCCGGGGGACTAGCGGGAGAAGGATCCTACAATGAGCAGTTCTTC | CASSLAGGLAGEGSYNEQFF
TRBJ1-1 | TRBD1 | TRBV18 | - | TGTGCCAGCTCACCAAGAAAGGGGGCAGGCACTGAAGCTTTCTTT | CASSPRKGAGTEAFF
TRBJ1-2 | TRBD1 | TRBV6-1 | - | TGTGCCAGCAACGTAGACAGGGGCTATGGCTACACCTTC | CASNVDRGYGYTF
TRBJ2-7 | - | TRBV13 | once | TGTGCCAGCAGTCCCCGAGGCGACTCCTCCTACGAGCAGTACTTC | CASSPRGDSSYEQYF
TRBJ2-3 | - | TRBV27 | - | TGTGCCAGCAGTTTGGCCGGAGGGGCGGGCACAGATACGCAGTATTTT | CASSLAGGAGTDTQYF
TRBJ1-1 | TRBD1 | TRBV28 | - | TGTGCCAGCAGTTTGGGACAGGGTGGAGCTTTCTTT | CASSLGQGGAFF
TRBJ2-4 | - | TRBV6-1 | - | TGTGCCAGCAGTGTTCAAACAGAAGCCAAAAACATTCAGTACTTC | CASSVQTEAKNIQYF
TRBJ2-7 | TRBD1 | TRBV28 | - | TGTGCCAGCAGTTCAAGACAGGGTACGTACGAGCAGTACTTC | CASSSRQGTYEQYF
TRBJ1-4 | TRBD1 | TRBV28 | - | TGTGCCAGCAGTACCTACAGGGGCGGGGGGGAAAAACTGTTTTTT | CASSTYRGGGEKLFF
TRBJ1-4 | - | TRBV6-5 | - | TGTGCCAGCAGCGACAGTAATGAAAAACTGTTTTTT | CASSDSNEKLFF
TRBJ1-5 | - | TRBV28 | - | TGTGCCAGCAGTTCCTGGGTGGGGGGGCGGGATCAGCCCCAGCATTTT | CASSSWVGGRDQPQHF
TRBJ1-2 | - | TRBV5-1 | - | TGCGCCAGCAGCTTGCGGCAGGGAATGAACTATGGCTACACCTTC | CASSLRQGMNYGYTF
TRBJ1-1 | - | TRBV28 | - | TGTGCCAGCAGTTCGGGGGGGATTTCGGGGAACACTGAAGCTTTCTTT | CASSSGGISGNTEAFF
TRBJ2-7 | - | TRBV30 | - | TGTGCCTGGAAGCGCTTTTCCTACGAGCAGTACTTC | CAWKRFSYEQYF
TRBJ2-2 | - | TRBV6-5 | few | TGTGCCAGCAGCCGGTACTCGTGGACCGGGGAGCTGTTTTTT | CASSRYSWTGELFF
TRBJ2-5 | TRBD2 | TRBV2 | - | TGTGCCAGTTGGGGACTAGCGGGAGTGTTAGAGACCCAGTACTTC | CASWGLAGVLETQYF
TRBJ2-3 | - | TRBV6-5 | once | TGTGCCAGCAGTTTGTCCCTAGGAGTGCAGTATTTT | CASSLSLGVQYF
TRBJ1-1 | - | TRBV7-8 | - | TGTGCCAGCAGCGAAGGACAGTTTAGAACCCACACTGAAGCTTTCTTT | CASSEGQFRTHTEAFF
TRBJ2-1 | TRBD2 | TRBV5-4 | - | TGTGCCAGCAGCTTGTGGGCGGGAGGGAACAATGAGCAGTTCTTC | CASSLWAGGNNEQFF
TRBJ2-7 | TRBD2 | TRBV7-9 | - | TGTGCCAGCAGCCCCGGGGGGAATTCGCGGAGAGCCTACGAGCAGTACTTC | CASSPGGNSRRAYEQYF
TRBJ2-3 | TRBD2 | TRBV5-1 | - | TGCGCCAGCAGCTCCCGACTAGCGGGAGTGGCGGATACGCAGTATTTT | CASSSRLAGVADTQYF
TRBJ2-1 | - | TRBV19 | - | TGTGCCAGTAGTATGGGGGGATACAATGAGCAGTTCTTC | CASSMGGYNEQFF